The following is a TCR beta chain sequence with its context. The entry originates in a study of blood T cell repertoires in COVID-19. Study details: Material from acute and convalescent COVID-19 was sourced from the United States, Italy and Spain. Sources were T cells, B-cell-depleted T cells, or PBMCs; the material itself was cDNA or gDNA.

Looked up from germline, CDR1 is MDHEN and CDR2 is SYDVKM. Trimming cost V 5 bases and J 10 bases; bases outside gene matches: 9. The CDR3 has 16 residues. Source study methods: Amplification of reference gene primers provided the estimated nucleated cell counts. Libraries were prepared by immunoSEQ multiplex PCR; TCRdb keeps only in-frame clonotypes and omits some of them. For V, J and clone size, that table is used; D and trimming come from the DNA. Of about 190,000 clones listed, 70% to 85% were seen once; the top ten hold under 15%. The receptor was isolated from a woman aged 50 to 60 with acute or convalescent COVID-19. The V call is TRBV28, the J call TRBJ1-6; 12 bases line up with TRBD1. Specimen: peripheral blood. Here the CDR3 DNA reads TGTGCCAGCAGTCCGGCGGGGACAGGGGGCCTCTCACCCCTCCACTTT. Translating gives CASSPAGTGGLSPLHF.